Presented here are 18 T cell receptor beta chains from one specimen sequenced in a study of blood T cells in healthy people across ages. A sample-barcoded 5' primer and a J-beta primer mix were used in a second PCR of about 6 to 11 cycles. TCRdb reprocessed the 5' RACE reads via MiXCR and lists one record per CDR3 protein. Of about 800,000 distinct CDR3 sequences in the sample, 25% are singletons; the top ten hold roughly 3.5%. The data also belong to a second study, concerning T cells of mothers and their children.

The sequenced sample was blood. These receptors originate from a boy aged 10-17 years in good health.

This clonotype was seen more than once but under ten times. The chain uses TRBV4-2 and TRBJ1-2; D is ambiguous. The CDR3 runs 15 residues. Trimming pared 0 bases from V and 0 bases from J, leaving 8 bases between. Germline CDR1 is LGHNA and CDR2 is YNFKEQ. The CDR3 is CASSQDSKSNYGYTF. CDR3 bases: TGTGCCAGCAGCCAAGACAGCAAGTCTAACTATGGCTACACCTTC.

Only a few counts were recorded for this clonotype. The chain's CDR3 is CASSQAGAAKNIQYF. The CDR3 DNA is TGTGCCAGCAGCCAAGCAGGGGCCGCCAAAAACATTCAGTACTTC. The chain carries TRBV3-1 and TRBJ2-4; D may be TRBD1 (6 bases). The CDR3 has 15 amino acids. V shed 1 base and J shed 1 base, with 8 bases lying between them. CDR1 is LGHDT, CDR2 YNNKEL, per germline (reference sequence).

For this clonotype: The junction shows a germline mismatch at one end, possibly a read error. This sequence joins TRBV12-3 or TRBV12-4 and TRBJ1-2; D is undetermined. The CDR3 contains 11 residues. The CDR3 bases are TGTGCCAGCAGAGCTCCTGAACTGACGGTCTTC. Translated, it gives CASRAPELTVF.

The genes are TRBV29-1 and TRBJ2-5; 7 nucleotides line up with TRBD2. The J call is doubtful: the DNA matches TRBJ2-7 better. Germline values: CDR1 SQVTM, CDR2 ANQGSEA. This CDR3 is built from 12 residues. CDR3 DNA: TGCAGCGCCAGACTAGCTTCCTACGAGCAGTACTTC. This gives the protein CSARLASYEQYF.

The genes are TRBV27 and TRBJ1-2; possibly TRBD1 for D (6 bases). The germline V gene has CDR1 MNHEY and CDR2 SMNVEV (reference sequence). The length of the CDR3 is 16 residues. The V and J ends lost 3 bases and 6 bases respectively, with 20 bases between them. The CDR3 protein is CASSFYSRGAIHGYTF. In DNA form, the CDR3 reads TGTGCCAGCAGTTTCTACAGCAGGGGCGCAATACATGGCTACACCTTC.

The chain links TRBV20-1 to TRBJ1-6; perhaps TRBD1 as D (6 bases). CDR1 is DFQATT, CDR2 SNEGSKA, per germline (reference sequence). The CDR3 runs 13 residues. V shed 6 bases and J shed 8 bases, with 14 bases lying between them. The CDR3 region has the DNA TGCAGTGCCTGGACAGACGGGGATTCACCCCTCCACTTT. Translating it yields CSAWTDGDSPLHF.

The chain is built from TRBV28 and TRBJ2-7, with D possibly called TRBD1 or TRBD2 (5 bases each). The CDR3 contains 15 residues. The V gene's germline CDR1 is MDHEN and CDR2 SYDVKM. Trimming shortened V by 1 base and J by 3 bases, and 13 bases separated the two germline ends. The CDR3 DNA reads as TGTGCCAGCAGTTTATTCGGGGCGATGGACTACGAGCAGTACTTC. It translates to CASSLFGAMDYEQYF. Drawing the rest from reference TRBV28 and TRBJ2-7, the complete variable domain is DVKVTQSSRYLVKRTGEKVFLECVQDMDHENMFWYRQDPGLGLRLIYFSYDVKMKEKGDIPEGYSVSREKKERFSLILESASTNQTSMYLCASSLFGAMDYEQYFGPGTRLTVT.

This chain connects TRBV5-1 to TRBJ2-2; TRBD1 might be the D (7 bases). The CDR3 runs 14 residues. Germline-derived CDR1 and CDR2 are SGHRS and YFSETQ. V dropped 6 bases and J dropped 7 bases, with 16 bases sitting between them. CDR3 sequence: CASTGTVGSGELFF. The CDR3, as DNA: TGCGCCAGCACAGGGACAGTCGGGAGCGGGGAGCTGTTTTTT. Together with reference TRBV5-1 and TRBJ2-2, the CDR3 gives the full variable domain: KAGVTQTPRYLIKTRGQQVTLSCSPISGHRSVSWYQQTPGQGLQFLFEYFSETQRNKGNFPGRFSGRQFSNSRSEMNVSTLELGDSALYLCASTGTVGSGELFFGEGSRLTVL.

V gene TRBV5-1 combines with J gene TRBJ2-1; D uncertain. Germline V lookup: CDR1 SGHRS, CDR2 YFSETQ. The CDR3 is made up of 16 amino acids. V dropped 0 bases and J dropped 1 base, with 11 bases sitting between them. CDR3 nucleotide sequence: TGCGCCAGCAGCTTGGAGCTGGTTCAGTCCTACAATGAGCAGTTCTTC. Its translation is CASSLELVQSYNEQFF.

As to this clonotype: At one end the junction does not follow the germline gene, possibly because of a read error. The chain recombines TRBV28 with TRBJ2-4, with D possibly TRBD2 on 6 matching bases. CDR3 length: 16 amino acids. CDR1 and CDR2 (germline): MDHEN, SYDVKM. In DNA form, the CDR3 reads TGTGCCGGCAGTTTACTCGCTAGCGCAGCCAAAAACATTCAGTACTTC. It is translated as CAGSLLASAAKNIQYF.

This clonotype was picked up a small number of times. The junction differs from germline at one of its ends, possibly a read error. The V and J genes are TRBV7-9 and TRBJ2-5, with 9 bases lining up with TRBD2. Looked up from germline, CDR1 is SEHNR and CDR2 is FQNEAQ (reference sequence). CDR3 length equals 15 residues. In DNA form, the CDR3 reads TGTGCCAGCAGCTTAGGATGGGATAGCGGGGGTGTTGAGTTCTTC. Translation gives CASSLGWDSGGVEFF. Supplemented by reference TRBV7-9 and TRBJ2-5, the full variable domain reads DTGVSQNPRHKITKRGQNVTFRCDPISEHNRLYWYRQTLGQGPEFLTYFQNEAQLEKSRLLSDRFSAERPKGSFSTLEIQRTEQGDSAMYLCASSLGWDSGGVEFFGPGTRLLVL.

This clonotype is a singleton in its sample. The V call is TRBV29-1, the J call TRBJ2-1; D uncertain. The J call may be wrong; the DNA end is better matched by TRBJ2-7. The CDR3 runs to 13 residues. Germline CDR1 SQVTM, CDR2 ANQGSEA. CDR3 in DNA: TGCAGCGTTGCGGCTACCACGTCGCTCGAGCAGTACTTC. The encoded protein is CSVAATTSLEQYF.

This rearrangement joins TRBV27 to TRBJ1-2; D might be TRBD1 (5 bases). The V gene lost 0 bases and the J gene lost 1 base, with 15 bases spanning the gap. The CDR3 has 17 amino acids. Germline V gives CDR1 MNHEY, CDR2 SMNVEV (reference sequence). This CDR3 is CASSLSRLQDLNYGYTF. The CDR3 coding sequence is TGTGCCAGCAGTTTATCCCGATTACAGGACCTTAACTATGGCTACACCTTC.

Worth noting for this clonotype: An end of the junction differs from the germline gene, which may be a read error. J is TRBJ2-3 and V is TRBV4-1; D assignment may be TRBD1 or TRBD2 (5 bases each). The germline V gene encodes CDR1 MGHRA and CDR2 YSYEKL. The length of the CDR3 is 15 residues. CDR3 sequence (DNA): TGCGCCAGCAGCCTTGGGGGAGCGCTCACAGATGCGCAGTATTTT. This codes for CASSLGGALTDAQYF.

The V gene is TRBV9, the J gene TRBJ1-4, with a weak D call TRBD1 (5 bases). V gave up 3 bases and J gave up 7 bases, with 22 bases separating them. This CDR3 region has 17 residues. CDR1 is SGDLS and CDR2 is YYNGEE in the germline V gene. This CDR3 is CASSASAGALQSEKLFF. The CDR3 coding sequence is TGTGCCAGCAGCGCCAGCGCTGGGGCTCTTCAAAGTGAAAAACTGTTTTTT.

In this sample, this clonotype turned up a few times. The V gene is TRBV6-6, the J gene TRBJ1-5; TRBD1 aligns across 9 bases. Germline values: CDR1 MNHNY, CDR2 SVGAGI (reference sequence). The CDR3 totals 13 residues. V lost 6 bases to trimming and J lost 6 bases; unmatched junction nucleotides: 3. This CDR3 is CASSGTGSQPQHF. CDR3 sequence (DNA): TGTGCCAGCAGCGGGACAGGGAGTCAGCCCCAGCATTTT.

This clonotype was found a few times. The CDR3 DNA reads as TGTGCCAGCAGCTTAGGACGGCTAGCGGGAAGGCGAGAGCAGTTCTTC. Translation: CASSLGRLAGRREQFF. This chain links TRBV7-2 with TRBJ2-1; 9 nucleotides agree with TRBD2. Per the germline V gene, CDR1 is SGHTA and CDR2 is FQGNSA. This CDR3 region has 16 residues. The junction had 11 bases not matched to a gene; V was cut back by 1 base and J by 10 bases. The full variable domain, completed using reference TRBV7-2 and TRBJ2-1, is GAGVSQSPSNKVTEKGKDVELRCDPISGHTALYWYRQSLGQGLEFLIYFQGNSAPDKSGLPSDRFSAERTGGSVSTLTIQRTQQEDSAVYLCASSLGRLAGRREQFFGPGTRLTVL.

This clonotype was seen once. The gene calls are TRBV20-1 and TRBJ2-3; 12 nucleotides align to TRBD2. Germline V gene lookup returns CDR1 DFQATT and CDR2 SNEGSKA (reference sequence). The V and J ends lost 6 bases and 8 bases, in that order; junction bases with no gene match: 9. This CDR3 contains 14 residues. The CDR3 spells CSAESSGRVGTQYF. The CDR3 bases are TGCAGTGCCGAGTCTAGCGGGAGGGTTGGTACGCAGTATTTT.